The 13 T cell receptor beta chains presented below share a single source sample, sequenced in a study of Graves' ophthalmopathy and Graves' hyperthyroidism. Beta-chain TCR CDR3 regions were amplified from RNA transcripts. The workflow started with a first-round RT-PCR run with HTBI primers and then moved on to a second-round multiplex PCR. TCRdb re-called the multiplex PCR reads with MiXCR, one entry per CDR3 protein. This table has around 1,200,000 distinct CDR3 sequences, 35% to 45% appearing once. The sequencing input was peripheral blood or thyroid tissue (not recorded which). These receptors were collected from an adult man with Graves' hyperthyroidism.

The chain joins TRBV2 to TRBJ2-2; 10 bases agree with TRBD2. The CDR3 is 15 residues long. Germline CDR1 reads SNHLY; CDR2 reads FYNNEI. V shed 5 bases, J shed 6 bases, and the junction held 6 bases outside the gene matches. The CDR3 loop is CASSYLAGESGELFF. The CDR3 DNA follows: TGTGCCAGCAGTTACCTAGCGGGAGAATCCGGGGAGCTGTTTTTT. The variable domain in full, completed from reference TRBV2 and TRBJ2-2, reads EPEVTQTPSHQVTQMGQEVILRCVPISNHLYFYWYRQILGQKVEFLVSFYNNEISEKSEIFDDQFSVERPDGSNFTLKIRSTKLEDSAMYFCASSYLAGESGELFFGEGSRLTVL.

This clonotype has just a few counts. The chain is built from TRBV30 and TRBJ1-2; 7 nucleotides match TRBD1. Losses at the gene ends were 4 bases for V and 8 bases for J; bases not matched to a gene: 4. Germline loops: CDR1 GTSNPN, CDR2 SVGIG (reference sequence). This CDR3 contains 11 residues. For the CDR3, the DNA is TGTGCCTGGACGACAGGGCTCGGCTACACCTTC. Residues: CAWTTGLGYTF.

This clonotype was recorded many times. The CDR3 DNA follows: TGTGCCAGCAGTTTTGGGACAGGGAAAGAGACCCAGTACTTC. Its protein product is CASSFGTGKETQYF. V usage is TRBV7-9 and J usage is TRBJ2-5, with 9 bases that match TRBD1. The CDR3 covers 14 residues. The V segment lost 6 bases and the J segment 3 bases; nucleotides outside the gene matches: 5. Germline V gene data show CDR1 as SEHNR and CDR2 as FQNEAQ (reference sequence).

CDR3 amino acids: CASSSARLFF. As DNA, the CDR3 is TGTGCCAGCAGTTCGGCGCGTTTGTTTTTT. J is TRBJ1-4 and V is TRBV6-5; D ambiguous. CDR1 is MNHEY and CDR2 is SVGAGI in the germline V gene. Trimming removed 4 bases at V and 15 bases at J, with 9 bases between. The CDR3 runs to 10 residues.

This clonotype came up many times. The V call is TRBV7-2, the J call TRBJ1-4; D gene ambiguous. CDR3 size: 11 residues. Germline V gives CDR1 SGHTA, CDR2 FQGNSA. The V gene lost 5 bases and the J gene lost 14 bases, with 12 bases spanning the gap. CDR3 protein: CASSPYFILFF. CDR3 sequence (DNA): TGTGCCAGCAGCCCCTACTTTATCCTGTTTTTT.

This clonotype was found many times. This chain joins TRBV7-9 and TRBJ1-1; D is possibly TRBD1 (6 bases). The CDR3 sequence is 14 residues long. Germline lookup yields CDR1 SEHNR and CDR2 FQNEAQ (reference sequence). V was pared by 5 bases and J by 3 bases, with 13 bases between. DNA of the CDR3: TGTGCCAGCAGCCCACAGGGTTGGGACACTGAAGCTTTCTTT. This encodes CASSPQGWDTEAFF.

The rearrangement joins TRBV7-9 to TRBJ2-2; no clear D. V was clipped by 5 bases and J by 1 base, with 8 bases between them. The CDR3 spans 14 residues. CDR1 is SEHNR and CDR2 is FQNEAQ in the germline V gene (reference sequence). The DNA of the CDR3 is TGTGCCAGCAGCAGCGAGGAGAACACCGGGGAGCTGTTTTTT. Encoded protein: CASSSEENTGELFF.

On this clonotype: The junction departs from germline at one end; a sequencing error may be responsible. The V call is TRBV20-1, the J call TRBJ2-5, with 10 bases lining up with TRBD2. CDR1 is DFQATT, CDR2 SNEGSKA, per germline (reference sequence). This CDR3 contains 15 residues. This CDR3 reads CSAIKTSGPQEAQYF. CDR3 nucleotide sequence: TGCAGTGCTATTAAGACTAGCGGGCCCCAAGAGGCCCAGTACTTC.

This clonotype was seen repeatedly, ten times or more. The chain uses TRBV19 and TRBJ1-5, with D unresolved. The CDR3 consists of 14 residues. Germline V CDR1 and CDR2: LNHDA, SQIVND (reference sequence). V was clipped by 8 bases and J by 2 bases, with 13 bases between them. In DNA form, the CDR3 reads TGTGCCAGTGCGTCAGGCTTTGGCAATCAGCCCCAGCATTTT. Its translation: CASASGFGNQPQHF.

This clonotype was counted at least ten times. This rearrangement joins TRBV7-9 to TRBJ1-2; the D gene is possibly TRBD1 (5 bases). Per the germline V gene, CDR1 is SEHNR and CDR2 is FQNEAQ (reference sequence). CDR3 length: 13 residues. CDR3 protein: CASGGYANYGYTF. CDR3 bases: TGTGCTAGCGGGGGGTACGCTAACTATGGCTACACCTTC.

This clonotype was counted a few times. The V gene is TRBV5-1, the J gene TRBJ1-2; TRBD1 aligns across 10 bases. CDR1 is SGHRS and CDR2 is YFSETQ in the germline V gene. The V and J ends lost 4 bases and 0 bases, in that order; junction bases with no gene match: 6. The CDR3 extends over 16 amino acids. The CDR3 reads CASSARQGATNYGYTF. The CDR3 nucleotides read TGCGCCAGCAGCGCTCGACAGGGGGCTACTAACTATGGCTACACCTTC.

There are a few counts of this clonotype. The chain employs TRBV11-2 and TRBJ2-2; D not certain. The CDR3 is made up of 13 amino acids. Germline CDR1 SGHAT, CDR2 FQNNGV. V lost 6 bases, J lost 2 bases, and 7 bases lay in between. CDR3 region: CASRVTNTGELFF. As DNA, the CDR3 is TGTGCCAGCAGGGTGACTAACACCGGGGAGCTGTTTTTT. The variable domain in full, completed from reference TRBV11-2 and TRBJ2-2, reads EAGVAQSPRYKIIEKRQSVAFWCNPISGHATLYWYQQILGQGPKLLIQFQNNGVVDDSQLPKDRFSAERLKGVDSTLKIQPAKLEDSAVYLCASRVTNTGELFFGEGSRLTVL.

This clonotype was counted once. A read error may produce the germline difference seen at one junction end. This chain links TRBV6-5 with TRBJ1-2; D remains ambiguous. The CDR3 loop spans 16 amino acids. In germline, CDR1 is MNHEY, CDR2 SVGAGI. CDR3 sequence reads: CASSQDHHRITYGYTF. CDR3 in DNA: TGCGCCAGCAGCCAAGATCACCACAGAATAACCTATGGCTACACCTTC.